The TCR beta chain under discussion was sequenced for a study of blood T cell repertoires in COVID-19. Study-wide context: T cells, B-cell-depleted T cells, or PBMCs supplied cDNA or gDNA.

Under the authors' procedure: Amplification of reference gene primers provided the estimated nucleated cell counts. Sequencing was performed with immunoSEQ multiplex PCR; in TCRdb, only in-frame clones are kept and a portion is missing. The V and J calls and clone size come from that table; D and trimming were worked out from the DNA. The table records approximately 490,000 clones, approximately 86% of them present only once. The sequenced sample was PBMCs or T cells enriched from blood (not recorded which). The TCR originated in a woman aged 55 to 70 who had recovered from COVID-19.

Written as DNA, the CDR3 is TGTGCCAGCATCCCGGGACTAGCGGGGGGAGGAGAAGAGACCCAGTACTTC. It is translated as CASIPGLAGGGEETQYF. V gene TRBV7-6 combines with J gene TRBJ2-5, with 15 bases that match TRBD2. The CDR3 has 17 residues. V gave up 7 bases and J gave up 3 bases; unmatched junction bases: 9. Germline assignment: CDR1 SGHVS and CDR2 FNYEAQ.